What follows are 10 T cell receptor beta chains derived from one specimen sequenced in a study of monozygotic twins with inflammatory bowel disease. TCRdb re-called the 5' RACE reads; every CDR3 protein appears as one record, without DNA. The sample holds 150,000 or so distinct CDR3 sequences. Sequenced sample: blood. The origin of the receptors is a human donor with ulcerative colitis or Crohn's disease, or a healthy co-twin of an affected twin (not recorded which).

The CDR3 sequence: CSVRRGINEQFF. The J gene is TRBJ2-1, the V gene TRBV20-1; TCRdb lists TRBD1, though no DNA is available to test this call. From germline, CDR1 is DFQATT and CDR2 SNEGSKA (reference sequence). The length of the CDR3 is 12 residues.

The V call is TRBV21-1, the J call TRBJ1-3. TRBV21-1 has pseudogene status. This CDR3 is 17 amino acids long. The CDR3 loop is CASLSPPAASSGNTIYF.

This chain connects TRBV4-3 to TRBJ1-4; TCRdb selects TRBD1, and the lack of DNA leaves this call unchecked. CDR1 is LGHNA and CDR2 is YSLEER in the germline V gene. CDR3 length: 16 amino acids. This CDR3 is CASSQQGIATNEKLFF.

This chain connects TRBV7-2 to TRBJ2-7; TCRdb picks TRBD2, but there is no DNA to check that call. This CDR3 has 14 residues. Germline V gene lookup returns CDR1 SGHTA and CDR2 FQGNSA. The CDR3 reads CASSSVAGGGEQYF.

The V and J genes are TRBV7-2 and TRBJ1-2; absent DNA, TCRdb's TRBD1 call cannot be checked. The CDR3 extends over 15 amino acids. CDR1 and CDR2 from the germline V gene are SGHTA and FQGNSA. This chain's CDR3 is CASSLPTGGVHGYTF.

V usage is TRBV25-1 and J usage is TRBJ1-4; as DNA is missing, the TRBD1 call by TCRdb cannot be tested. The V gene's germline CDR1 is MGHDK and CDR2 SYGVNS. The CDR3 is 15 amino acids. This chain's CDR3 is CASSERDRVDEKLFF.

This CDR3 is CASSLSSGGYEQYF. The chain links TRBV27 to TRBJ2-7; there is no DNA to check the TCRdb D call of TRBD2. The CDR3 runs 14 residues. Germline lookup yields CDR1 MNHEY and CDR2 SMNVEV (reference sequence).

The chain couples TRBV2 to TRBJ1-5; TCRdb calls TRBD1, which cannot be checked without DNA. Germline V gene lookup returns CDR1 SNHLY and CDR2 FYNNEI. The CDR3 contains 13 residues. The CDR3 here is CASMGRADQPQHF. The whole variable domain, filled in from reference TRBV2 and TRBJ1-5, reads EPEVTQTPSHQVTQMGQEVILRCVPISNHLYFYWYRQILGQKVEFLVSFYNNEISEKSEIFDDQFSVERPDGSNFTLKIRSTKLEDSAMYFCASMGRADQPQHFGDGTRLSIL.

The chain joins TRBV27 to TRBJ1-2; without DNA, the TCRdb call of TRBD1 cannot be checked. The CDR3 totals 12 residues. The germline CDR1 and CDR2 sequences are MNHEY and SMNVEV (reference sequence). The CDR3 sequence: CASSSLLEGYTF.

The chain is built from TRBV5-8 and TRBJ1-1; lacking DNA, the TRBD1 call made by TCRdb goes unchecked. The germline gives CDR1 SGHTS, CDR2 YDEGEE. The CDR3 is made up of 14 amino acids. The CDR3 protein is CASSSRDRERAAFF.